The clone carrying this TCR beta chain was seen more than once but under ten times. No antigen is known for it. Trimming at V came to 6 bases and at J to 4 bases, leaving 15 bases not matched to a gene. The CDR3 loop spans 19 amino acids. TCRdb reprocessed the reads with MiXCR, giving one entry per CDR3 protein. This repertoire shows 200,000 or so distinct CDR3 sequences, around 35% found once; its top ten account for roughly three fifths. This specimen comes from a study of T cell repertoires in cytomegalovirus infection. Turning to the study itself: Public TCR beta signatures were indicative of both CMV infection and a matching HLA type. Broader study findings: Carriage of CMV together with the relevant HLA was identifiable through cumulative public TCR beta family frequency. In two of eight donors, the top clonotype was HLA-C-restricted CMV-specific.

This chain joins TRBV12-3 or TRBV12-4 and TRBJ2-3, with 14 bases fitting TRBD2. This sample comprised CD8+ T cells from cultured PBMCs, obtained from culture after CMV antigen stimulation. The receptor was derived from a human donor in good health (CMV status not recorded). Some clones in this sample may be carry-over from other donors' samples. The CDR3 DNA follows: TGTGCCAGCAGCCCCAGACTAGCGGGAGGGCCAAGGGTGGCAGATACGCAGTATTTT. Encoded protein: CASSPRLAGGPRVADTQYF.